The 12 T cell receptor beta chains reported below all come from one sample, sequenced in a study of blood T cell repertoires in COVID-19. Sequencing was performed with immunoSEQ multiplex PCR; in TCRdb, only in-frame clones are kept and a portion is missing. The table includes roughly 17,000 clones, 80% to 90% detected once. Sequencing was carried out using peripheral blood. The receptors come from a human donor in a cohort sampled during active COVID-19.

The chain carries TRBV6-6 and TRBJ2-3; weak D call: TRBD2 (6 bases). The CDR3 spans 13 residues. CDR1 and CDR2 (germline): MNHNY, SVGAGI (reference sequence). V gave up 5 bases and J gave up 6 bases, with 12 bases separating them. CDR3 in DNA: TGTGCCAGCAGTCTGATCAGCGGGGATACGCAGTATTTT. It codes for CASSLISGDTQYF.

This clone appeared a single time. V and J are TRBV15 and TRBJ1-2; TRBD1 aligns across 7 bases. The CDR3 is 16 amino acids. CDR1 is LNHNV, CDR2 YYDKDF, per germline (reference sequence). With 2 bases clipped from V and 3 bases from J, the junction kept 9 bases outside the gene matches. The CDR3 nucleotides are TGTGCCACCAGCAGACAAATGAGGGACAGCTACTATGGCTACACCTTC. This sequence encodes CATSRQMRDSYYGYTF.

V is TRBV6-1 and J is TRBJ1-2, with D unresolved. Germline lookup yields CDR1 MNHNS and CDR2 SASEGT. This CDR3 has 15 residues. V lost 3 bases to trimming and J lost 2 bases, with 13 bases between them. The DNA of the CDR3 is TGTGCCAGCAGTGAGGGTTCAAGCGGGAACTATGGCTACACCTTC. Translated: CASSEGSSGNYGYTF.

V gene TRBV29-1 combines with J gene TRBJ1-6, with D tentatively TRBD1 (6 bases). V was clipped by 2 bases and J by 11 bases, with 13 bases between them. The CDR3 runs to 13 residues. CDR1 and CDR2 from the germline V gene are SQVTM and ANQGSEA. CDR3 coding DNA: TGCAGCGTTGAAACGACACAGGGAGCACCCCTCCACTTT. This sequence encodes CSVETTQGAPLHF.

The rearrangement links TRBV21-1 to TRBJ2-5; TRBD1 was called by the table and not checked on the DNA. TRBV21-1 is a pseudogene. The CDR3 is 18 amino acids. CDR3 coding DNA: TGTGCCAGCAACCCCTGTGTCAGGAGAGGACATGGAAGGGGGACCCAGTACTTC. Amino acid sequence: CASNPCVRRGHGRGTQYF.

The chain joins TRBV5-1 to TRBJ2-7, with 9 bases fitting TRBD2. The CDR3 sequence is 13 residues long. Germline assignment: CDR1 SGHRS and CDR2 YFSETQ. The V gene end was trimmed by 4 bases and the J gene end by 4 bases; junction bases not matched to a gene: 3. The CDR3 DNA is TGCGCCAGCAGCGATAGCGGGAGTTACGAGCAGTACTTC. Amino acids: CASSDSGSYEQYF.

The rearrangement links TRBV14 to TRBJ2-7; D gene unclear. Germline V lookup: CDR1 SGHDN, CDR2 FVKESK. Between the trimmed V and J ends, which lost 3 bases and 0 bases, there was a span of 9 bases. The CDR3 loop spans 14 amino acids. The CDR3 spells CASSQTISSYEQYF. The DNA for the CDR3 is TGTGCCAGCAGCCAGACAATTAGCTCCTACGAGCAGTACTTC.

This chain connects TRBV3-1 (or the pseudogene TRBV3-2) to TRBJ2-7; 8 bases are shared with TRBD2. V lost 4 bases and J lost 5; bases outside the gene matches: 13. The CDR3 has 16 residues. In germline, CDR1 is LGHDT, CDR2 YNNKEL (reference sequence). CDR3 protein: CASSRRGLAGADEQYF. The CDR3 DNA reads TGTGCCAGCAGCCGAAGAGGGCTAGCGGGTGCCGACGAGCAGTACTTC.

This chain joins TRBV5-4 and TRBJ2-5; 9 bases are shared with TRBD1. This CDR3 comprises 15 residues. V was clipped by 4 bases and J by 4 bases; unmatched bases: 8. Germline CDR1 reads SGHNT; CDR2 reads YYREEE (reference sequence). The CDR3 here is CASSLTTGGGETQYF. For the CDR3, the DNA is TGTGCCAGCAGCCTAACGACAGGGGGGGGAGAGACCCAGTACTTC.

Here the CDR3 DNA reads TGTGCCAGCAGCTTACAGGGGGCCGTCAATCAGCCCCAGCATTTT. Its translation: CASSLQGAVNQPQHF. The chain recombines TRBV5-5 with TRBJ1-5; the match to TRBD1 covers 9 bases. Losses at the gene ends were 2 bases for V and 3 bases for J; bases not matched to a gene: 3. Germline V gene lookup returns CDR1 SGHKS and CDR2 YYEKEE (reference sequence). The CDR3 spans 15 residues.

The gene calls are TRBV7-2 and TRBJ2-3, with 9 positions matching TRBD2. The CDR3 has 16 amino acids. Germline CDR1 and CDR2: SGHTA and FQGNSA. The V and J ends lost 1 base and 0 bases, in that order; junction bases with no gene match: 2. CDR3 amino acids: CASSLVAGGSTDTQYF. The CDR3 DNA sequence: TGTGCCAGCAGCTTAGTTGCGGGAGGGAGCACAGATACGCAGTATTTT.

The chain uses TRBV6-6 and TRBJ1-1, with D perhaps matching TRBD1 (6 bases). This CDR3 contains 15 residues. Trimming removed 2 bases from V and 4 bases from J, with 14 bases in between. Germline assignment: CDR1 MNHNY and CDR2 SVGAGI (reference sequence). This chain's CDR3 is CASSYGGQFSTEAFF. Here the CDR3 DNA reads TGTGCCAGCAGTTACGGCGGACAGTTCAGCACTGAAGCTTTCTTT.